This T cell receptor beta chain was documented in a study of cytomegalovirus exposure and HLA in healthy donors. About the research overall: An analysis done earlier identified 100 million to 140 million unique TCR beta sequences from around 180 million T cells.

Researchers ran the PCR with 60 Vbeta and 13 Jbeta primers. Repertoires were generated with immunoSEQ multiplex PCR, while TCRdb's copy carries only in-frame clones and drops some. The table shows under 150,000 clones, with roughly 79% occurring only once. V was pared by 2 bases and J by 2 bases, with 10 bases between. The CDR3 spans 14 residues. Germline V gene lookup returns CDR1 MNHEY and CDR2 SMNVEV (reference sequence). The sequenced sample was PBMCs. This sequence originates from a male donor in good health and CMV-seronegative. The chain employs TRBV27 and TRBJ2-7; a possible D gene is TRBD1 (6 bases). CDR3 bases: TGTGCCAGCAGTTTAATACAGGGTCCCTACGAGCAGTACTTC. It encodes CASSLIQGPYEQYF.